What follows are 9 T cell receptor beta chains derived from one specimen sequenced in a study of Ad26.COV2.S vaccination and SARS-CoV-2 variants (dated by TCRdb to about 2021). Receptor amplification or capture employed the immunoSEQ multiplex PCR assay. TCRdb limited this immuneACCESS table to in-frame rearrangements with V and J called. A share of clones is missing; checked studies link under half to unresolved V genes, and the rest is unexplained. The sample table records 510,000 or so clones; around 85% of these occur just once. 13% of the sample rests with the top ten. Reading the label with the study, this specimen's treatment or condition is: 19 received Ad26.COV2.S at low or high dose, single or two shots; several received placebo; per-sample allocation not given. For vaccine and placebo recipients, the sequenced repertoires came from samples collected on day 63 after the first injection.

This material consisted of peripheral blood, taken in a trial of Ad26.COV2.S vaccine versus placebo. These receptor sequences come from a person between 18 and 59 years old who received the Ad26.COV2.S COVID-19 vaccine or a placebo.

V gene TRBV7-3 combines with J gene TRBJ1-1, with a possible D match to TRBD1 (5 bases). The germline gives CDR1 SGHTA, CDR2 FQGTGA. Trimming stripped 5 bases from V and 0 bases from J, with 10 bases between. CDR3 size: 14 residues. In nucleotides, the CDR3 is TGTGCCAGCAGCCAGGGACCGCTGAACACTGAAGCTTTCTTT. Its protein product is CASSQGPLNTEAFF. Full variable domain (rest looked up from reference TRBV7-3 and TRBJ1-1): GAGVSQTPSNKVTEKGKYVELRCDPISGHTALYWYRQSLGQGPEFLIYFQGTGAADDSGLPNDRFFAVRPEGSVSTLKIQRTERGDSAVYLCASSQGPLNTEAFFGQGTRLTVV.

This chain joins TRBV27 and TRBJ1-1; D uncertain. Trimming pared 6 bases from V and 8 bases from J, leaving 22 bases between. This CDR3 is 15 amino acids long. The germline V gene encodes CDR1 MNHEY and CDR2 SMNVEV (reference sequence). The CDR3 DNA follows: TGTGCCAGCAGCCAATTGGACGGCCGGCCCCGCGAAGCTTTCTTT. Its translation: CASSQLDGRPREAFF.

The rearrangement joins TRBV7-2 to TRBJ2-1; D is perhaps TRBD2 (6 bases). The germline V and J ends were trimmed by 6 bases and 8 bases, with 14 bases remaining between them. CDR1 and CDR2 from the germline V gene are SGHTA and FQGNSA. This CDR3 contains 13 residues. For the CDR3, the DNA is TGTGCCAGCAGTCCTCCATGGGGGGATGAGCAGTTCTTC. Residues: CASSPPWGDEQFF. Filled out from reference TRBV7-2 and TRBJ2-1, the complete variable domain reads GAGVSQSPSNKVTEKGKDVELRCDPISGHTALYWYRQSLGQGLEFLIYFQGNSAPDKSGLPSDRFSAERTGGSVSTLTIQRTQQEDSAVYLCASSPPWGDEQFFGPGTRLTVL.

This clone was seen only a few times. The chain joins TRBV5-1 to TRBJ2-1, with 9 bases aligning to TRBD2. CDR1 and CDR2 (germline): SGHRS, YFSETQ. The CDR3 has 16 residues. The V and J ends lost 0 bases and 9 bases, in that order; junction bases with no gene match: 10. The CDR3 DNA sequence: TGCGCCAGCAGCTTGGGGCTAGCGGGAACCCAAAGTGAGCAGTTCTTC. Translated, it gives CASSLGLAGTQSEQFF.

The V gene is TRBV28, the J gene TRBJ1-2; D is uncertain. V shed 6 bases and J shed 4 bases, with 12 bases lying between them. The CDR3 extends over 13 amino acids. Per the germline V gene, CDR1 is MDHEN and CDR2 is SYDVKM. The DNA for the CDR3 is TGTGCCAGCAGCCCCCCAGCCGGCTATGGCTACACCTTC. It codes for CASSPPAGYGYTF.

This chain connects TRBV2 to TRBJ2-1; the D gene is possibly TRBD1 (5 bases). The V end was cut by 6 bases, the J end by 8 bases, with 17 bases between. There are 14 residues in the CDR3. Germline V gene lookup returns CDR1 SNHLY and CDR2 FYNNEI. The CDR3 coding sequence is TGTGCCAGCAGCGGTACTGGGGCCTGGGATGAGCAGTTCTTC. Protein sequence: CASSGTGAWDEQFF.

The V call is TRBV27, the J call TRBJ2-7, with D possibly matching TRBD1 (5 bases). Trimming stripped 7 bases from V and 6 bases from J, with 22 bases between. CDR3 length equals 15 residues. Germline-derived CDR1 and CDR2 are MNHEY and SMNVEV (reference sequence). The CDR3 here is CASTPTPARAREQYF. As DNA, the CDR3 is TGTGCCAGCACCCCTACCCCGGCCAGGGCTCGCGAGCAGTACTTC.

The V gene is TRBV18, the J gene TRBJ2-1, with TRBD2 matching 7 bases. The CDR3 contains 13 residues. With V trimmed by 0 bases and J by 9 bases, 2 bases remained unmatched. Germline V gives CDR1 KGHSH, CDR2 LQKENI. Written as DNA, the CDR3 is TGTGCCAGCTCACCACCGGGCGGGGGTGAGCAGTTCTTC. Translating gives CASSPPGGGEQFF. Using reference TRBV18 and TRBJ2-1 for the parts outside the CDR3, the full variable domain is NAGVMQNPRHLVRRRGQEARLRCSPMKGHSHVYWYRQLPEEGLKFMVYLQKENIIDESGMPKERFSAEFPKEGPSILRIQQVVRGDSAAYFCASSPPGGGEQFFGPGTRLTVL.

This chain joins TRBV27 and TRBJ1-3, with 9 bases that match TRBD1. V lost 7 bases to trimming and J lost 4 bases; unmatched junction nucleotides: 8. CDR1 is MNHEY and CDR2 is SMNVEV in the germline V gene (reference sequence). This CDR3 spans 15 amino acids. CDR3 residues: CASTLRTGAGNTIYF. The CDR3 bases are TGTGCCAGCACCCTTAGGACAGGGGCAGGAAACACCATATATTTT.